A selection of T cell receptor beta chains follows, all from one sample in a study of regulatory T cells in long-lasting Graves disease. Via MiXCR, TCRdb re-called the multiplex PCR reads, giving one row per CDR3 protein. Of about 460,000 distinct CDR3 sequences in the sample, 20% to 25% were seen once. Source: peripheral blood mononuclear cells (PBMCs), taken when the disease was refractory, from a patient treated with antithyroid drugs. All receptors derive from a female donor with Graves disease. CDR3s include the opening cysteine and the closing phenylalanine or tryptophan. D genes are given only for firm matches. Size tells how often a clone was seen (once, few, many) or the class of an expanded clone, and some rows leave it out.

D gene | J gene | clone size | V gene | CDR3 protein | CDR3 DNA
- | TRBJ2-6 | few | TRBV4-3 | CASSQVKGAGANVLTF | TGCGCCAGCAGCCAAGTGAAGGGGGCTGGGGCCAACGTCCTGACTTTC
- | TRBJ2-3 | - | TRBV29-1 | CSVVGLTDTQYF | TGCAGCGTTGTAGGCCTCACAGATACGCAGTATTTT
- | TRBJ1-1 | - | TRBV12-3/TRBV12-4 | CATATRGPAGVTEAFF | TGTGCCACAGCAACCCGGGGGCCCGCGGGGGTGACTGAAGCTTTCTTT
TRBD1 | TRBJ2-4 | few | TRBV7-2 | CASSRTGTGKNIQYF | TGTGCCAGCAGTCGTACCGGGACAGGGAAGAACATTCAGTACTTC
TRBD2 | TRBJ2-2 | many | TRBV2 | CASSESAGGAGELFF | TGTGCCAGCAGTGAATCAGCGGGAGGGGCCGGGGAGCTGTTTTTT
TRBD2 | TRBJ2-7 | - | TRBV4-3 | CASSQTIRDYYYEQYF | TGCGCCAGCAGCCAAACAATCCGGGACTACTACTACGAGCAGTACTTC
- | TRBJ1-4 | once | TRBV3-1 | CASSPPSLNEKLFF | TGTGCCAGCAGCCCCCCGAGCCTTAATGAAAAACTGTTTTTT
- | TRBJ2-7 | many | TRBV13 | CASSSRPGLGEQYF | TGTGCCAGCAGCTCTCGACCGGGGCTGGGCGAGCAGTACTTC
TRBD1 | TRBJ2-5 | - | TRBV7-2 | CASSWDRSRWAQETQYF | TGTGCCAGCAGTTGGGACAGGAGCAGGTGGGCCCAAGAGACCCAGTACTTC
TRBD2 | TRBJ2-5 | few | TRBV29-1 | CSVDRLAGGDRATQYF | TGCAGCGTCGACAGACTAGCGGGAGGGGACCGGGCGACCCAGTACTTC
- | TRBJ2-7 | many | TRBV2 | CASSDVTLGTHAPEQYF | TGTGCCAGCAGTGATGTTACGTTAGGGACACATGCACCGGAGCAGTACTTC
TRBD1 | TRBJ1-4 | many | TRBV7-2 | CASSSNTGAGKLFF | TGTGCCAGCAGCTCTAATACAGGGGCTGGAAAACTGTTTTTT
- | TRBJ1-2 | - | TRBV7-2 | CASSPSPGGLGYTF | TGTGCCAGCAGCCCTTCCCCCGGGGGCCTTGGCTACACCTTC
TRBD2 | TRBJ2-7 | many | TRBV6-1 | CAISGLAGNKKYEQYF | TGTGCCATATCGGGACTAGCGGGGAATAAGAAGTACGAGCAGTACTTC
TRBD1 | TRBJ1-2 | few | TRBV7-8 | CASSPPGVPGQGAYGYTF | TGTGCCAGCAGCCCACCCGGAGTGCCGGGACAGGGGGCTTATGGCTACACCTTC
TRBD2 | TRBJ2-7 | - | TRBV7-2 | CASSLAPAGGPRKQYF | TGTGCCAGCAGCTTAGCGCCCGCGGGGGGGCCTAGGAAGCAGTACTTC
- | TRBJ1-1 | many | TRBV2 | CASSVNRLNTEAFF | TGTGCCAGCAGCGTAAACAGACTGAACACTGAAGCTTTCTTT
- | TRBJ2-5 | - | TRBV4-3 | CASSQGYGAETQYF | TGCGCCAGCAGCCAAGGGTATGGGGCGGAGACCCAGTACTTC
- | TRBJ1-6 | few | TRBV11-2 | CASSSTGENNSPLHF | TGTGCCAGCAGCTCCACAGGAGAAAATAATTCACCCCTCCACTTT